This T cell receptor (beta chain) derives from a study of tumor-infiltrating lymphocytes in primary liver carcinoma. Overall study context: Tumor lesions were T1-T3 N0M0 and spanned roughly 4 to 10 cm.

The source of the blood RNA was unsorted whole blood, and germline DNA was extracted as well. Patients were chronically HBV-infected and treatment-naive. The input was approximately 500 ng total RNA; TCR beta cDNA was made from it with a constant-region primer. ARM-PCR was slightly modified, and three nested multiplex PCR rounds with it gave rise to the TCR beta libraries. Running 9 to 10 cycles apiece, the first two PCR rounds relied on TRBV1-TRBV30 forward primers together with a C-beta reverse primer. TCRdb itself ran the multiplex PCR reads through MiXCR, one entry per CDR3 protein. The repertoire includes some 200,000 distinct CDR3 sequences, 65% of them detected once, and around 7.1% sits in the top ten. The CDR3 covers 15 residues. The ends were cut back, 0 bases at V and 5 bases at J, with 13 bases in the middle. Germline CDR1 LGHNA, CDR2 YNFKEQ. There are many counts of this clonotype.

The clonotype originates from a woman in her fifties or sixties with primary liver carcinoma and hepatitis B virus infection. The sample comprised peripheral blood. The chain recombines TRBV4-2 with TRBJ2-5, with no clear D. In nucleotides, the CDR3 is TGTGCCAGCAGCCAAGATGGGCTACCCCAGGAGACCCAGTACTTC. Protein: CASSQDGLPQETQYF.